The 2 T cell receptor beta chains listed next were all sequenced from one sample in a study of blood T cell repertoires in COVID-19. Sequencing was performed with immunoSEQ multiplex PCR; in TCRdb, only in-frame clones are kept and a portion is missing. Of about 160,000 clones listed, approximately 84% are singletons. The source material was peripheral blood. All receptors come from a woman of 80 years or more with acute or convalescent COVID-19.

This clone was observed a handful of times. The rearrangement joins TRBV12-3 or TRBV12-4 to TRBJ1-1; D is perhaps TRBD1 (5 bases). The CDR3 extends over 12 amino acids. Trimming left V 3 bases short and J 11 bases short, with 13 bases between. CDR3: CASSLSGMRAFF. In nucleotides, the CDR3 is TGTGCCAGCAGTTTGTCAGGGATGAGGGCTTTCTTT.

The table lists this clone with a few counts. The J gene is TRBJ1-1, the V gene TRBV12-3 or TRBV12-4, with D possibly TRBD1 on 5 matching bases. V dropped 5 bases and J dropped 12 bases, with 19 bases sitting between them. The CDR3 runs 13 residues. The CDR3, as DNA: TGTGCCAGCAGTCCCGGACATTCCCAAAAGACTTTCTTT. This codes for CASSPGHSQKTFF.